This record looks at one TCR beta chain sequence and its context. Its antigen remains unknown. Germline V gene sequence: CDR1 MNHEY, CDR2 SVGAGI. V lost 2 bases and J 7 bases, leaving 11 bases between the germline ends. The CDR3 extends over 13 amino acids. This record belongs to a study of T cells after yellow fever vaccination. General study points: Clonotypes found in both CD4 and CD8 compartments made up a small share. Clones from primary vaccination mostly reappeared after the booster (approximately 95% CD4, approximately 86% CD8). The secondary response peaked faster, at day 5 versus 15, but was weaker.

As TCR cDNA was made by 5'RACE template switching, a universal primer site and UMIs were added. One entry per CDR3 protein, called by TCRdb with MiXCR from the 5' RACE reads. The sample lists 300,000 to 400,000 distinct CDR3 sequences, 8.7% seen once, with about a sixth in the top ten. This rearrangement joins TRBV6-5 to TRBJ2-5, with a tentative D call TRBD2 (5 bases). This TCR was recovered from a young man who received the YFV17D yellow fever vaccine. Material: PBMCs, obtained on the day of the first yellow fever vaccination. CDR3 nucleotides: TGTGCCAGCAGTTACGGGAGCGCGGGGACCCAGTACTTC. Translated: CASSYGSAGTQYF.